This is a list of T cell receptor beta chains from one sample in a study of B cell selection in AIRE deficiency. TCRdb keeps only in-frame clones here, not all; method: immunoSEQ multiplex PCR. The table shows tens of thousands of clones, with 90% to 97% occurring only once. Specimen: CD4+CD127+ conventional T cells sorted from PBMCs. These receptors all come from a human donor in good health. Each CDR3 is given with its conserved first and last residue.

>TRBV10-1|TRBJ2-5
CASSEGIAGRQETQYF
>TRBV28|TRBJ1-5
CASRASQGAYQPQHF
>TRBV29-1|TRBJ2-7
CSAREVYEQYF
>TRBV21-1|TRBJ1-5
CASSTGRNQPQHF
>TRBV7-2|TRBJ2-7
CASSARRRGLGEQYF
>TRBV2|TRBJ2-1
CASSENVGNEQFF
>TRBV21-1|TRBJ1-2
CASRSGEFFRYTF
>TRBV5-1|TRBJ1-5
CASSLDRGQGQPQHF
>TRBV5-1|TRBJ2-7
CASSSQGAGEQYF
>TRBV18|TRBJ2-2
CASSPTRTGELFF
>TRBV5-1|TRBJ1-1
CASSKLDTSNTEAFF